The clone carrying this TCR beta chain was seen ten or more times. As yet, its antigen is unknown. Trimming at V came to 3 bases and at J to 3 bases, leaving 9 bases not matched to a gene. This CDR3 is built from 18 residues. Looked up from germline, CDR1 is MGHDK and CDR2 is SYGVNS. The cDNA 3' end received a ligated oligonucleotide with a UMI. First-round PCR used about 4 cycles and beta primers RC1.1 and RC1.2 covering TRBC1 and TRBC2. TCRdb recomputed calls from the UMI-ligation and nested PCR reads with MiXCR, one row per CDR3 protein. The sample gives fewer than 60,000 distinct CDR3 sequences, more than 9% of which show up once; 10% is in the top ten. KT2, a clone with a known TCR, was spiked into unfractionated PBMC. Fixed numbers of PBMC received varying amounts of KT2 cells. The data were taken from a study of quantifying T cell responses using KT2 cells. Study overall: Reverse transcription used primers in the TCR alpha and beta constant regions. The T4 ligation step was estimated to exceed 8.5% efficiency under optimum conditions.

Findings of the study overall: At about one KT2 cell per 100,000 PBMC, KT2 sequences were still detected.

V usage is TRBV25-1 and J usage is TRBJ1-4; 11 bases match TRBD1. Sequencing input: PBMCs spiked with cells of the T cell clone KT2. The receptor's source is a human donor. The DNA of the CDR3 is TGTGCCAGCAGTGATCCTCGGACAGGGGGCACAGCTAATGAAAAACTGTTTTTT. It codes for CASSDPRTGGTANEKLFF.